This T cell receptor (beta chain) was profiled in a study of CD8+ T cells in alopecia areata. As to this clone: No antigen is known for it.

Study-wide points: Expanded CD8+ clones among the top 100, as well as scalp clonality, were significantly decreased by tofacitinib.

Sample treatment: oral pan-JAK inhibitor, 5-10 mg twice daily. Following RNA extraction, reverse transcription yielded cDNA that acted as the sequencing template. Only in-frame clones appear in the TCRdb table, and some are missing; sequencing was by immunoSEQ multiplex PCR. The data hold over 150,000 clones, with around half observed a single time. The CDR3 consists of 13 residues. V gave up 6 bases and J gave up 4 bases, with 12 bases separating them. Germline assignment: CDR1 LGHNA and CDR2 YSLEER. This chain links TRBV4-3 with TRBJ1-1; D call uncertain. The origin of this receptor is a human donor with alopecia areata. The sample in question was CD8+ T cells sorted from blood, obtained at week 24, from a patient treated with tofacitinib. The CDR3 protein is CASSLVAFTEAFF. The CDR3 DNA reads TGCGCCAGCAGTCTAGTGGCTTTCACTGAAGCTTTCTTT.